Following are 29 T cell receptor beta chains from one sample sequenced in a study of shared clonotypes between healthy human individuals. Positively selected for CCR7, the CD45RO-negative cells used as naive CD8 cells excluded terminally differentiated effector memory CD45RA+ cells. The assay was immunoSEQ multiplex PCR, and TCRdb's table has in-frame clones only and misses some. The sample lists over 2,000,000 clones, just over 90% occurring once. The sample was naive CD8+ T cells from PBMCs. These receptors came from a man younger than 35 in good health. Some clones in this sample may be carry-over from other donors' samples.

This chain uses TRBV6-9 with TRBJ2-5; TRBD2 matches at 9 bases. The CDR3 has 16 amino acids. Germline V gene sequence: CDR1 MNHGY, CDR2 SVAAGI. The V and J ends lost 4 bases and 2 bases, in that order; junction bases with no gene match: 8. Here the CDR3 reads CASSSPPSGKQETQYF. CDR3 in DNA: TGTGCCAGCAGTTCCCCCCCTAGCGGGAAGCAAGAGACCCAGTACTTC.

This chain uses TRBV27 with TRBJ2-3; TRBD2 agrees at 7 bases. This CDR3 has 13 amino acids. CDR1 is MNHEY, CDR2 SMNVEV, per germline (reference sequence). V shed 3 bases and J 4 bases; nucleotides not matched to a gene: 1. CDR3 loop: CASSLTSPDTQYF. In DNA form, the CDR3 reads TGTGCCAGCAGTTTGACTAGCCCAGATACGCAGTATTTT.

This clone was detected once. The V gene is TRBV7-5, the J gene TRBJ2-1; the table gives TRBD2 as D, unverified against the DNA. TRBV7-5 is a pseudogene. This CDR3 is built from 16 residues. CDR3 coding DNA: TGTGCCAGAAGCTTAGGGGGTCGGGAGGTGGACAATGAGCAGTTCTTC. Its translation: CARSLGGREVDNEQFF.

This clone was found once. The same CDR3 arises from other DNA sequences in this sample as well. Here the CDR3 DNA reads TGTGCCAGCAGCTCGAGACTAGCGGGAGGCTACGAGCAGTACTTC. Translated: CASSSRLAGGYEQYF. This chain links TRBV11-2 with TRBJ2-7, with TRBD2 identical over 13 bases. J was trimmed by 3 bases and V by 4 bases; bases with no gene match: 3. In germline, CDR1 is SGHAT, CDR2 FQNNGV. This CDR3 has 15 residues.

The rearrangement links TRBV5-4 to TRBJ2-3, with 10 bases lining up with TRBD2. J lost 2 bases, V lost 2 bases, and 2 bases had no gene match. Germline V lookup: CDR1 SGHNT, CDR2 YYREEE (reference sequence). The CDR3 is made up of 15 amino acids. In DNA, the CDR3 is TGTGCCAGCAGCTTCGGACTAGCGGACACAGATACGCAGTATTTT. Translating it yields CASSFGLADTDTQYF.

This CDR3 reads CASSYLPPSFYTF. CDR3 sequence (DNA): TGTGCCAGCAGTTACCTCCCGCCGTCCTTCTACACCTTC. The V call is TRBV6-6, the J call TRBJ1-2; D not certain. The CDR3 has 13 amino acids. Trimming removed 2 bases at V and 10 bases at J, with 14 bases between. Germline loops: CDR1 MNHNY, CDR2 SVGAGI (reference sequence).

The chain combines TRBV9 with TRBJ2-7, with 8 nucleotides matching TRBD2. There are 15 residues in the CDR3. Trimming cost V 0 bases and J 5 bases; bases outside gene matches: 7. The germline V gene encodes CDR1 SGDLS and CDR2 YYNGEE. CDR3 residues: CASSVGGAGVHEQYF. The CDR3 coding sequence is TGTGCCAGCAGCGTAGGGGGAGCGGGAGTGCACGAGCAGTACTTC.

V gene TRBV11-3 combines with J gene TRBJ2-7, with TRBD1 matching 9 bases. Germline V gives CDR1 SGHNT, CDR2 YENEEA. V gave up 3 bases and J gave up 5 bases; unmatched junction bases: 14. CDR3 length: 17 residues. The CDR3 spells CASSFRFLDRGSHEQYF. DNA for the CDR3: TGTGCCAGCAGCTTTCGGTTTCTGGACAGGGGTTCCCACGAGCAGTACTTC.

This chain links TRBV27 with TRBJ1-5; D is unresolved. The CDR3 has 14 residues. Germline lookup yields CDR1 MNHEY and CDR2 SMNVEV (reference sequence). Trimming shortened V by 1 base and J by 5 bases, and 9 bases separated the two germline ends. The DNA for the CDR3 is TGTGCCAGCAGTTTATATGTTGGGGATCAGCCCCAGCATTTT. This encodes CASSLYVGDQPQHF.

The chain recombines TRBV4-2 with TRBJ2-7; 15 positions match TRBD2. The V gene's germline CDR1 is LGHNA and CDR2 YNFKEQ. The J segment lost 6 bases and the V segment lost 3 bases, leaving 9 bases of the junction unmatched. This CDR3 has 17 residues. For the CDR3, the DNA is TGTGCCAGCAGCCAGGGGACTAGCGGGAGGAGAGTTGGCGAGCAGTACTTC. It specifies CASSQGTSGRRVGEQYF.

The rearrangement links TRBV6-6 to TRBJ2-3, with D unclear. This CDR3 has 14 amino acids. CDR1 and CDR2 (germline): MNHNY, SVGAGI (reference sequence). V was cut by 5 bases and J by 0 bases, with 9 bases left in between. The CDR3 DNA reads as TGTGCCAGCAGTCACCTAGACAGCACAGATACGCAGTATTTT. Its translation is CASSHLDSTDTQYF.

A remark on this clone: This same CDR3 is encoded by further DNA sequences in the sample. This chain uses TRBV4-3 with TRBJ2-5; 7 positions agree with TRBD2. The junction had 4 bases not matched to a gene; V was cut back by 1 base and J by 2 bases. The CDR3 spans 15 residues. CDR1 is LGHNA and CDR2 is YSLEER in the germline V gene. The CDR3: CASSQGTGGQETQYF. Here the CDR3 DNA reads TGCGCCAGCAGCCAAGGGACCGGGGGGCAAGAGACCCAGTACTTC.

The CDR3, as DNA: TGTGCCAGCAGTGAATATACCCAGGGGCCCCAGCATTTT. It specifies CASSEYTQGPQHF. V usage is TRBV25-1 and J usage is TRBJ1-5; a weak D match, TRBD1 (5 bases). This CDR3 has 13 amino acids. In germline, CDR1 is MGHDK, CDR2 SYGVNS. V was shortened by 0 bases and J by 9 bases, with 9 bases between the two germline ends.

This chain uses TRBV11-2 with TRBJ1-3; D unresolved. This CDR3 spans 15 amino acids. Between the trimmed V and J ends, which lost 3 bases and 0 bases, there was a span of 9 bases. CDR1 is SGHAT, CDR2 FQNNGV, per germline. DNA for the CDR3: TGTGCCAGCAGCTTGGACGGCCGCTCTGGAAACACCATATATTTT. The encoded protein is CASSLDGRSGNTIYF.

This chain links TRBV19 with TRBJ1-2; D is possibly TRBD1 (6 bases). Trimming shortened V by 8 bases and J by 4 bases, and 20 bases separated the two germline ends. The CDR3 totals 15 residues. Germline loops: CDR1 LNHDA, CDR2 SQIVND (reference sequence). CDR3 amino acids: CASLEGGKIRYGYTF. The CDR3 nucleotides are TGTGCCAGTCTCGAGGGGGGGAAGATTCGCTATGGCTACACCTTC.

V and J are TRBV6-1 and TRBJ2-5; D unclear. The CDR3 runs 15 residues. The V end was cut by 1 base, the J end by 7 bases, with 16 bases between. Per the germline V gene, CDR1 is MNHNS and CDR2 is SASEGT. The CDR3 spells CASSEGASPFGTQYF. For the CDR3, the DNA is TGTGCCAGCAGTGAAGGGGCTAGTCCGTTCGGGACCCAGTACTTC.

The chain couples TRBV5-1 to TRBJ2-7; D could derive from TRBD1 or TRBD2 (6 bases each). V gave up 4 bases and J gave up 4 bases, with 15 bases separating them. Germline V gene lookup returns CDR1 SGHRS and CDR2 YFSETQ. This CDR3 is 14 amino acids long. CDR3 loop: CASSPEGGLYEQYF. The CDR3 region has the DNA TGCGCCAGCAGCCCGGAGGGGGGCTTATACGAGCAGTACTTC. Combining the CDR3 with reference TRBV5-1 and TRBJ2-7 gives the whole variable domain KAGVTQTPRYLIKTRGQQVTLSCSPISGHRSVSWYQQTPGQGLQFLFEYFSETQRNKGNFPGRFSGRQFSNSRSEMNVSTLELGDSALYLCASSPEGGLYEQYFGPGTRLTVT.

Regarding this clone: This specimen includes other DNA sequences encoding the same CDR3. The gene calls are TRBV27 and TRBJ1-5; D uncertain. V lost 2 bases and J 3 bases, leaving 8 bases between the germline ends. There are 14 residues in the CDR3. Germline V CDR1 and CDR2: MNHEY, SMNVEV (reference sequence). As DNA, the CDR3 is TGTGCCAGCAGTTTAGGAGGGCCCAATCAGCCCCAGCATTTT. Translating it yields CASSLGGPNQPQHF.

The chain has TRBV4-1 and TRBJ1-2, with D unclear. Germline lookup yields CDR1 MGHRA and CDR2 YSYEKL. The CDR3 is 17 residues long. The germline V and J ends were trimmed by 0 bases and 3 bases, with 17 bases remaining between them. The CDR3 sequence: CASSQDHSTPGYYGYTF. In nucleotides, the CDR3 is TGCGCCAGCAGCCAAGATCATTCGACTCCGGGGTACTATGGCTACACCTTC.

The J gene is TRBJ2-5, the V gene TRBV28, with 8 bases that match TRBD2. The V and J ends lost 4 bases and 1 base, in that order; junction bases with no gene match: 8. Germline V lookup: CDR1 MDHEN, CDR2 SYDVKM. The CDR3 is made up of 16 amino acids. The CDR3 region is CASSSVAGGSQETQYF. DNA for the CDR3: TGTGCCAGCAGTTCAGTTGCGGGAGGATCCCAAGAGACCCAGTACTTC.

The chain employs TRBV7-6 and TRBJ2-1, with D possibly matching TRBD2 (6 bases). CDR1 and CDR2 (germline): SGHVS, FNYEAQ. The CDR3 contains 17 residues. The V gene lost 5 bases and the J gene lost 0 bases, with 17 bases spanning the gap. The CDR3 nucleotides are TGTGCCAGCAGCCTTTCTAGCGTTGCGAGCTCCTACAATGAGCAGTTCTTC. Protein: CASSLSSVASSYNEQFF.

J is TRBJ2-7 and V is TRBV29-1; TRBD2 matches 9 bases. J gave up 0 bases and V 0 bases, and 6 bases lay outside the gene matches. Looked up from germline, CDR1 is SQVTM and CDR2 is ANQGSEA. CDR3 size: 16 residues. This chain's CDR3 is CSVEDLSAGGSYEQYF. The CDR3 DNA is TGCAGCGTTGAAGATCTATCAGCGGGAGGCTCCTACGAGCAGTACTTC.

The V and J genes are TRBV19 and TRBJ2-7; TRBD1 is a possible D gene (5 bases). CDR1 is LNHDA and CDR2 is SQIVND in the germline V gene (reference sequence). The CDR3 sequence is 13 residues long. Trimming took off 4 bases at V and 2 bases at J, with 9 bases between the two ends. This chain's CDR3 is CASSKSGTYEQYF. The CDR3 DNA follows: TGTGCCAGTAGTAAGTCAGGGACCTACGAGCAGTACTTC.

In DNA, the CDR3 is TGTGCCAGCAGCCAAGGGGGGGGCCACGAGCAGTACTTC. Amino acids: CASSQGGGHEQYF. The rearrangement links TRBV14 to TRBJ2-7; D might be TRBD2 (7 bases). Trimming cost V 1 base and J 5 bases, with 9 bases left between them. The CDR3 runs 13 residues. The V gene's germline CDR1 is SGHDN and CDR2 FVKESK.

This clone was counted a few times. The V and J genes are TRBV27 and TRBJ1-4, with a tentative D call TRBD1 (6 bases). Trimming pared 2 bases from V and 7 bases from J, leaving 11 bases between. Germline V gene lookup returns CDR1 MNHEY and CDR2 SMNVEV (reference sequence). The CDR3 is 14 residues long. In DNA, the CDR3 is TGTGCCAGCAGTTTAAGACAGGCGGGTGAAAAACTGTTTTTT. Amino acids: CASSLRQAGEKLFF.

The genes are TRBV19 and TRBJ2-7; D uncertain. The V and J ends lost 1 base and 0 bases respectively, with 13 bases between them. CDR1 and CDR2 (germline): LNHDA, SQIVND (reference sequence). This CDR3 has 16 amino acids. CDR3: CASSIVPHPSSYEQYF. In DNA, the CDR3 is TGTGCCAGTAGTATAGTTCCTCATCCCAGCTCCTACGAGCAGTACTTC.

This clone was detected only once. Other DNA sequences in the same sample also yield this CDR3. This chain joins TRBV6-5 and TRBJ1-2; no definite D call. V dropped 9 bases and J dropped 5 bases, with 10 bases sitting between them. The CDR3 spans 11 residues. Germline-derived CDR1 and CDR2 are MNHEY and SVGAGI. The CDR3 loop is CASRTGYGYTF. The DNA of the CDR3 is TGTGCCAGTCGTACGGGGTATGGCTACACCTTC.

The chain combines TRBV7-9 with TRBJ2-1; no reliable D call. Per the germline V gene, CDR1 is SEHNR and CDR2 is FQNEAQ (reference sequence). This CDR3 comprises 15 residues. The V end was cut by 3 bases, the J end by 6 bases, with 15 bases between. The CDR3 spells CASSFLERGRNEQFF. CDR3 nucleotides: TGTGCCAGCAGCTTCCTTGAACGAGGTCGCAATGAGCAGTTCTTC.

The rearrangement uses TRBV7-6 and TRBJ2-1; possibly TRBD1 or TRBD2 for D (5 bases each). The CDR3 totals 12 residues. Trimming took off 5 bases at V and 13 bases at J, with 15 bases between the two ends. From germline, CDR1 is SGHVS and CDR2 FNYEAQ. The CDR3 DNA reads TGTGCCAGCAGCGGGGCGAGGGGAGAACAGTTCTTC. Translation gives CASSGARGEQFF.